A selection of T cell receptor beta chains follows, all from one sample in a study of blood T cell repertoires in COVID-19. Using immunoSEQ multiplex PCR, the repertoire was profiled, and TCRdb retains in-frame clones only, with some absent. Among 65,000 to 95,000 clones, 88% were seen once, and the ten largest hold 5.5% to 7.5%. The specimen was peripheral blood. Source of these receptors: a man between 65 and 79 years old with acute or convalescent COVID-19. Each CDR3 is given with its conserved first and last residue. The D gene is left open where the match is weak. Size values are once, few and many counts, or a class for expanded clones, and some rows have none.

D: -
V: TRBV18
size: -
J: TRBJ2-7
DNA: TGTGCCAGCTCACCACTGCCAGATTCCTACGAGCAGTACTTC
CDR3: CASSPLPDSYEQYF

D: TRBD1
V: TRBV5-4
size: -
J: TRBJ2-1
DNA: TGTGCCAGCAGCTTGCAGCAGGGGGTAGGGGAGCAGTTCTTC
CDR3: CASSLQQGVGEQFF

D: TRBD2
V: TRBV10-3
size: -
J: TRBJ2-1
DNA: TGTGCCACTCGGACTAGCGGGGAAAACAATGAGCAGTTCTTC
CDR3: CATRTSGENNEQFF

D: TRBD2
V: TRBV6-6
size: once
J: TRBJ2-4
DNA: TGTGCCAGCAGTTCTGGGGGGGTAGCCAAAAACATTCAGTACTTC
CDR3: CASSSGGVAKNIQYF

D: -
V: TRBV28
size: once
J: TRBJ1-5
DNA: TGTGCCAGCAGTGCCCGGACGGCCGCGGGGCCCCAGCATTTT
CDR3: CASSARTAAGPQHF

D: -
V: TRBV28
size: -
J: TRBJ1-3
DNA: TGTGCCAGCGCGGGTTTCCCAGGCTCTGGAAACACCATATATTTT
CDR3: CASAGFPGSGNTIYF

D: TRBD1
V: TRBV30
size: -
J: TRBJ2-2
DNA: TGTGCCGCAACCGGACCGGGACAGAGTACCGGGGAGCTGTTTTTT
CDR3: CAATGPGQSTGELFF

D: -
V: TRBV3-1/TRBV3-2
size: -
J: TRBJ1-6
DNA: TGTGCCAGCAGCCAAGAAGGGGTAACCAGGCCCTCACCCCTCCACTTT
CDR3: CASSQEGVTRPSPLHF

D: TRBD1
V: TRBV7-2
size: -
J: TRBJ2-7
DNA: TGTGCCAGCAGCTTAGGACAGGGGATAGCTCCCCCCTACGAGCAGTACTTC
CDR3: CASSLGQGIAPPYEQYF

D: -
V: TRBV6-5
size: once
J: TRBJ1-1
DNA: TGTGCCAGCGCCAAACAGGGTGCGTTTACTGAAGCTTTCTTT
CDR3: CASAKQGAFTEAFF

D: TRBD1
V: TRBV27
size: -
J: TRBJ1-6
DNA: TGTGCCAGCAGTCCCGGGACAGCCAATTCACCCCTCCACTTT
CDR3: CASSPGTANSPLHF

D: -
V: TRBV18
size: -
J: TRBJ1-1
DNA: TGTGCCAGCTCACCGGGCCAGAACACTGAAGCTTTCTTT
CDR3: CASSPGQNTEAFF

D: TRBD2
V: TRBV5-4
size: -
J: TRBJ2-3
DNA: TGTGCCAGCAGCTCCGGACTAGCGGGAGGAGGTGGCACAGATACGCAGTATTTT
CDR3: CASSSGLAGGGGTDTQYF

D: TRBD1
V: TRBV7-2
size: -
J: TRBJ2-1
DNA: TGTGCCAGCAGCCCGGGACAGGGGTATAATGAGCAGTTCTTC
CDR3: CASSPGQGYNEQFF

D: -
V: TRBV7-2
size: -
J: TRBJ1-3
DNA: TGTGCCAGCAGCCGCGACTTCTCTGGAAACACCATATATTTT
CDR3: CASSRDFSGNTIYF

D: TRBD2
V: TRBV5-1
size: once
J: TRBJ2-3
DNA: TGCGCCAGCAGCTCTGGACTAGCGGGGGGAGATACGCAGTATTTT
CDR3: CASSSGLAGGDTQYF

D: -
V: TRBV16
size: -
J: TRBJ2-3
DNA: TGTGCCAGCAGCCAAAGCCGGAGTAGCACAGATACGCAGTATTTT
CDR3: CASSQSRSSTDTQYF

D: TRBD2
V: TRBV6-1
size: once
J: TRBJ2-1
DNA: TGTGCCAGCAGTGAAGCCCTTACGCGGGGGGCCAATGAGCAGTTCTTC
CDR3: CASSEALTRGANEQFF

D: -
V: TRBV18
size: -
J: TRBJ1-1
DNA: TGTGCCAGCTCACCAGGCGTCGGGGCTGAAGCTTTCTTT
CDR3: CASSPGVGAEAFF

D: -
V: TRBV7-2
size: -
J: TRBJ2-3
DNA: TGTGCCAGCTACAGGGTTGGCACAGATACGCAGTATTTT
CDR3: CASYRVGTDTQYF

D: -
V: TRBV10-3
size: once
J: TRBJ2-3
DNA: TGTGCCATCAGGGAGGGGACGGGAGTGGCAGATACGCAGTATTTT
CDR3: CAIREGTGVADTQYF

D: -
V: TRBV28
size: -
J: TRBJ2-5
DNA: TGTGCCAGCAGTTCTCCTAGGTTCCAAGAGACCCAGTACTTC
CDR3: CASSSPRFQETQYF

D: -
V: TRBV4-1
size: -
J: TRBJ1-2
DNA: TGCGCCAGCAGCCAAGTTACAGGGAGGGGCGGCTACACCTTC
CDR3: CASSQVTGRGGYTF

D: -
V: TRBV7-2
size: -
J: TRBJ1-6
DNA: TGTGCCAGCAGCTTGAGTCCCAATTCACCCCTCCACTTT
CDR3: CASSLSPNSPLHF

D: -
V: TRBV7-9
size: -
J: TRBJ2-7
DNA: TGTGCCAGCAGCCCCCCCGGGGGGCTATCCTACGAGCAGTACTTC
CDR3: CASSPPGGLSYEQYF

D: -
V: TRBV20-1
size: -
J: TRBJ2-7
DNA: TGCAGTGCTCCTTTTTTACTCGAGCAGTACTTC
CDR3: CSAPFLLEQYF

D: -
V: TRBV5-4
size: -
J: TRBJ2-5
DNA: TGTGCCAGCAGCTTGGGACAGCGCGAAGAGACCCAGTACTTC
CDR3: CASSLGQREETQYF

D: TRBD1
V: TRBV4-1
size: -
J: TRBJ1-4
DNA: TGCGCCAGCAGCCATCCGGGACAGGGTAGTGAAAAACTGTTTTTT
CDR3: CASSHPGQGSEKLFF

D: TRBD2
V: TRBV5-4
size: -
J: TRBJ2-5
DNA: TGTGCCAGCAGCCCAAAATTAGACGGGGGGCAAGAGACCCAGTACTTC
CDR3: CASSPKLDGGQETQYF

D: -
V: TRBV9
size: -
J: TRBJ2-5
DNA: TGTGCCAGCAGCGTAGGGCATGTAAACCCCCAAGAGACCCAGTACTTC
CDR3: CASSVGHVNPQETQYF

D: TRBD2
V: TRBV18
size: few
J: TRBJ2-7
DNA: TGTGCCAGCTCTCAACTAGCGGGAGGGCCCGTCGAGCAGTACTTC
CDR3: CASSQLAGGPVEQYF

D: TRBD1
V: TRBV7-2
size: -
J: TRBJ2-5
DNA: TGTGCCAGCAGCTTAGCTGGACAGGAGAAAGAGACCCAGTACTTC
CDR3: CASSLAGQEKETQYF

D: -
V: TRBV2
size: -
J: TRBJ2-7
DNA: TGTGCCAGCAGTTTAACCTACGAGCAGTACTTC
CDR3: CASSLTYEQYF

D: TRBD1
V: TRBV15
size: once
J: TRBJ1-5
DNA: TGTGCCACCAGCGGGTTGACGGGACAGACTAGCAATCAGCCCCAGCATTTT
CDR3: CATSGLTGQTSNQPQHF

D: -
V: TRBV28
size: -
J: TRBJ1-1
DNA: TGTGCCAGCAGTCTCACACAGACTGAAGCTTTCTTT
CDR3: CASSLTQTEAFF

D: TRBD1
V: TRBV28
size: -
J: TRBJ1-2
DNA: TGTGCCAGCAGTCCCCGGGACAGAACCATCCATGGCTACACCTTC
CDR3: CASSPRDRTIHGYTF

D: TRBD2
V: TRBV12-5
size: -
J: TRBJ2-2
DNA: TGTGCTAGTGGCCTTAGCGGGAGGGTTGGCGGGGAGCTGTTTTTT
CDR3: CASGLSGRVGGELFF

D: -
V: TRBV30
size: few
J: TRBJ1-1
DNA: TGTGCCTGGACCCCTAGGACTCCTAACACTGAAGCTTTCTTT
CDR3: CAWTPRTPNTEAFF

D: TRBD1
V: TRBV5-4
size: -
J: TRBJ1-6
DNA: TGTGCCAGTCGCTCGAGGACAGGGAATTCACCCCTCCACTTT
CDR3: CASRSRTGNSPLHF

D: -
V: TRBV7-9
size: -
J: TRBJ1-1
DNA: TGTGCCAGCAGTTGGCGGGACACTGAAGCTTTCTTT
CDR3: CASSWRDTEAFF

D: -
V: TRBV2
size: -
J: TRBJ2-3
DNA: TGTGCCAGCAGTGAAGCTAAGACACGCGATACGCAGTATTTT
CDR3: CASSEAKTRDTQYF

D: TRBD1
V: TRBV7-2
size: -
J: TRBJ2-7
DNA: TGTGCCAGCAGCTTACGTGCAGGGGGCTCCTACGAGCAGTACTTC
CDR3: CASSLRAGGSYEQYF

D: -
V: TRBV5-6
size: -
J: TRBJ1-2
DNA: TGTGCCAGCAGCTTGCGGGTCCGTGCTAACTATGGCTACACCTTC
CDR3: CASSLRVRANYGYTF